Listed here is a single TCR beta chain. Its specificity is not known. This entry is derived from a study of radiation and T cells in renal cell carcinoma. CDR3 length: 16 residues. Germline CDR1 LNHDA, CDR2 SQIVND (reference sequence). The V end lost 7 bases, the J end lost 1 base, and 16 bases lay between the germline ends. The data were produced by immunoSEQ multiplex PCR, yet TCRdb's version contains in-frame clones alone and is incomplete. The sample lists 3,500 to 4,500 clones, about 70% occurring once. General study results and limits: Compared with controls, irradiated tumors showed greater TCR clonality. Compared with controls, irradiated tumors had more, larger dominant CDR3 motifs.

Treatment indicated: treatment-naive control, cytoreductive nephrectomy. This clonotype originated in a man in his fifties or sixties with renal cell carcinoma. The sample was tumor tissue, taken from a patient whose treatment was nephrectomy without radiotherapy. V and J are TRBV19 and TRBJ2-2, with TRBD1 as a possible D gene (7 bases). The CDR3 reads CASTVGGGMNTGELFF. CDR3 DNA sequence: TGTGCCAGTACAGTAGGGGGCGGGATGAACACCGGGGAGCTGTTTTTT.